This TCR beta chain derives from a study of cytomegalovirus exposure and HLA in healthy donors. In the study overall: About 85 million unique TCR sequences came from HLA-typed donors in an early release. Study conclusions and caveats: Altogether, about 160 TCR beta chains were recorded as cytomegalovirus-associated.

As for this clone: Its antigen is currently unknown.

This CDR3 is built from 16 residues. CDR1 and CDR2 from the germline V gene are SGHTA and FQGNSA. The V gene lost 2 bases and the J gene lost 3 bases, with 13 bases spanning the gap. PCR was performed using 60 Vbeta and 13 Jbeta primers. Libraries were prepared by immunoSEQ multiplex PCR; TCRdb keeps only in-frame clonotypes and omits some of them. Of about 210,000 clones in the sample, 70% to 90% were seen once. The TCR was taken from a woman aged 30 to 39 in good health and CMV-seronegative. Sequenced material: PBMCs. This chain joins TRBV7-2 and TRBJ1-4; possibly TRBD1 for D (6 bases). CDR3 coding DNA: TGTGCCAGCAGCTTAACACAGGGATGGGCTAATGAAAAACTGTTTTTT. It encodes CASSLTQGWANEKLFF. The full variable domain, in which reference TRBV7-2 and TRBJ1-4 provide the parts outside the CDR3, is GAGVSQSPSNKVTEKGKDVELRCDPISGHTALYWYRQSLGQGLEFLIYFQGNSAPDKSGLPSDRFSAERTGGSVSTLTIQRTQQEDSAVYLCASSLTQGWANEKLFFGSGTQLSVL.